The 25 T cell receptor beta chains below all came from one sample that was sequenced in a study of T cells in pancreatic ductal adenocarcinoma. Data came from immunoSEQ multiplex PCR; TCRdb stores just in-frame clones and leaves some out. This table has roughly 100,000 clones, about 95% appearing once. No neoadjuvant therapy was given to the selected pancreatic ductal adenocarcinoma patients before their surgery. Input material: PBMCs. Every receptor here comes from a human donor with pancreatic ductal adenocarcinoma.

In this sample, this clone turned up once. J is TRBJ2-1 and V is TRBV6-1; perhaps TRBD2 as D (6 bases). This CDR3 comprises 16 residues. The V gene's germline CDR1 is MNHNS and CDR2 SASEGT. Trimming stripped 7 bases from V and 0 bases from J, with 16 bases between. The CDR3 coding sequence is TGTGCCAGCATTGACGTGGCGGGATACTCCTACAATGAGCAGTTCTTC. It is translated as CASIDVAGYSYNEQFF.

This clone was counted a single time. The DNA of the CDR3 is TGCGCCAGCAGCCTCCAAGCGGGAGGGCCAACCTACAATGAGCAGTTCTTC. It specifies CASSLQAGGPTYNEQFF. This chain connects TRBV4-3 to TRBJ2-1; 10 bases are a match to TRBD2. The germline V gene encodes CDR1 LGHNA and CDR2 YSLEER. With 4 bases clipped from V and 2 bases from J, the junction kept 8 bases outside the gene matches. The CDR3 extends over 17 amino acids.

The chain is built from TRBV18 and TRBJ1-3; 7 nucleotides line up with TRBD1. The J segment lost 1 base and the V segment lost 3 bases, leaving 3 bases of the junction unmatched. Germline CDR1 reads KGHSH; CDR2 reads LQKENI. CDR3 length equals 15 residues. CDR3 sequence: CASSPGQRSGNTIYF. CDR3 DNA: TGTGCCAGCTCACCGGGACAGAGGTCTGGAAACACCATATATTTT.

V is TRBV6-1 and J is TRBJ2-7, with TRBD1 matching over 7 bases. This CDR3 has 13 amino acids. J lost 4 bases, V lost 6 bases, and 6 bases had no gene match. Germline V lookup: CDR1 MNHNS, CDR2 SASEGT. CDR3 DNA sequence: TGTGCCAGCAGGCCGGGACAGCCTTACGAGCAGTACTTC. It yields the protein CASRPGQPYEQYF.

The CDR3 region has the DNA TGTGCCAGCAGTGACTCGACGCGGACAGGGGAGCGAGGCTACACCTTC. It codes for CASSDSTRTGERGYTF. V usage is TRBV6-4 and J usage is TRBJ1-2; TRBD1 matches 9 bases. CDR3 length: 16 residues. The germline V gene has CDR1 MRHNA and CDR2 SNTAGT. Unmatched junction bases numbered 10, after V lost 0 bases and J lost 8 bases.

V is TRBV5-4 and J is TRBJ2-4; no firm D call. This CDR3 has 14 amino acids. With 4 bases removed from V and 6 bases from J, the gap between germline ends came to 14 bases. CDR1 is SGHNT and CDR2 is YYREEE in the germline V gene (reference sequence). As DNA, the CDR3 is TGTGCCAGCAGCACCGAGGTACTATCAAACATTCAGTACTTC. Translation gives CASSTEVLSNIQYF.

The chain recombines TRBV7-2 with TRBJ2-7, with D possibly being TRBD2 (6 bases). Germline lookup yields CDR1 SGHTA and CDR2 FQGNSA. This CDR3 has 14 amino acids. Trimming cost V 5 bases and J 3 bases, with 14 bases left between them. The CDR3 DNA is TGTGCCAGCAGCGCAGGCGGGGTGAACTACGAGCAGTACTTC. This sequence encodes CASSAGGVNYEQYF.

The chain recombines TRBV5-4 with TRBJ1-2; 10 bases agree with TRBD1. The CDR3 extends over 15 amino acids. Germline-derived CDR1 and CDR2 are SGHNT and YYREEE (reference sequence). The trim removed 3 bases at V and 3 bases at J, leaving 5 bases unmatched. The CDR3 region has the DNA TGTGCCAGCAGCTCCCCCGGGACAGGGGACTATGGCTACACCTTC. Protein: CASSSPGTGDYGYTF.

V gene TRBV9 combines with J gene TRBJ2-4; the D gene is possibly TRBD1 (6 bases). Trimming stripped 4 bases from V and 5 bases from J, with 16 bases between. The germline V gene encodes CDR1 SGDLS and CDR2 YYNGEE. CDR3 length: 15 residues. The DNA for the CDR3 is TGTGCCAGCAGCCTTGGGACAACCTACGAAAACATTCAGTACTTC. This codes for CASSLGTTYENIQYF.

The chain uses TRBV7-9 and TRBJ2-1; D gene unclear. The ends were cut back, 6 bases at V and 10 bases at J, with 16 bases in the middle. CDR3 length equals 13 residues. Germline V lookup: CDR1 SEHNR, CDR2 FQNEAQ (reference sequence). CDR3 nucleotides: TGTGCCAGCAGACCCCCCAGTGGAGCCGAGCAGTTCTTC. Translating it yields CASRPPSGAEQFF.

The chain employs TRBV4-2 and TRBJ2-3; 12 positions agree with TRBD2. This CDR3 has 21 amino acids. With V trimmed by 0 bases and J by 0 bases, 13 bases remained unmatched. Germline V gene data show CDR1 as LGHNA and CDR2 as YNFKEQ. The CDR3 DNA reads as TGTGCCAGCAGCCAAGATAGGGGGCGACTAGCGGGAGTAGGAAGCACAGATACGCAGTATTTT. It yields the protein CASSQDRGRLAGVGSTDTQYF.

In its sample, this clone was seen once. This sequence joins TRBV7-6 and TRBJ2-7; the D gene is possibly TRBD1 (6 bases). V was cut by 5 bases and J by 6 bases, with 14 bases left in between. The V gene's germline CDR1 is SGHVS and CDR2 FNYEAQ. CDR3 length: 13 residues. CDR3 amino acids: CASSPRQAGEQYF. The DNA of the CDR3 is TGTGCCAGCAGCCCCCGACAGGCCGGCGAGCAGTACTTC.

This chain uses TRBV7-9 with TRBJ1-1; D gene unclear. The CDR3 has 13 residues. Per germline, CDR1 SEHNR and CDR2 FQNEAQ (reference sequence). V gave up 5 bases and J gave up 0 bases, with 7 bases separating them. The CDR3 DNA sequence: TGTGCCAGCAGCCAACAGATGAACACTGAAGCTTTCTTT. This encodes CASSQQMNTEAFF.

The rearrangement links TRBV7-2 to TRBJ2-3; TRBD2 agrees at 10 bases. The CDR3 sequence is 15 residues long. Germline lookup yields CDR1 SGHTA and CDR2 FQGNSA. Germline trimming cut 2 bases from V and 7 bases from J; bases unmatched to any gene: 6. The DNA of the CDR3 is TGTGCCAGCAGCTTACTAGCGGGAGTGTCAAATACGCAGTATTTT. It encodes CASSLLAGVSNTQYF.

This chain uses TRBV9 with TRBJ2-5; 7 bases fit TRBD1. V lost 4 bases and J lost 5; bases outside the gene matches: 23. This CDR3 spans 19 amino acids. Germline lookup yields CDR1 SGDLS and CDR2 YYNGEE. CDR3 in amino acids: CASSPRQGMIGSGEETQYF. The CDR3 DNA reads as TGTGCCAGCAGCCCCCGACAGGGTATGATCGGTAGTGGAGAGGAGACCCAGTACTTC.

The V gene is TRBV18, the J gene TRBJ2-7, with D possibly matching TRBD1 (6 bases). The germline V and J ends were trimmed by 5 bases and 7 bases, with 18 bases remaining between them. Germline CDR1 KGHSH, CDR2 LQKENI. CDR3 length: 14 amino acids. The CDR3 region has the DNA TGTGCCAGCTCAATTGATACAGGGTTGAGGGAGCAGTACTTC. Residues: CASSIDTGLREQYF.

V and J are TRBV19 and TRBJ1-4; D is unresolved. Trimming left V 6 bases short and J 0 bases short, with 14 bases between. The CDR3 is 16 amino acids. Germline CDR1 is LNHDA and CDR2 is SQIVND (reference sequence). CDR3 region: CASSRWSGATNEKLFF. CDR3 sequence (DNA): TGTGCCAGTAGCCGTTGGAGCGGCGCAACTAATGAAAAACTGTTTTTT.

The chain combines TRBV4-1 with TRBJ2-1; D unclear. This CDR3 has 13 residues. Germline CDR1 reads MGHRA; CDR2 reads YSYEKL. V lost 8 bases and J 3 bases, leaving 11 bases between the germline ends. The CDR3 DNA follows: TGCGCCAGCCGGCGGCCCAACTACAATGAGCAGTTCTTC. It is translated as CASRRPNYNEQFF.

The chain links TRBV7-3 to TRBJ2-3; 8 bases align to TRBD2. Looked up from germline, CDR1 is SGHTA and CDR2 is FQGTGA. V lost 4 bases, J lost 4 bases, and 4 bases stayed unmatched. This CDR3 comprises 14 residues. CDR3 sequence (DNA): TGTGCCAGCAGCTCGGGACTAGGACCAGATACGCAGTATTTT. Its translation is CASSSGLGPDTQYF.

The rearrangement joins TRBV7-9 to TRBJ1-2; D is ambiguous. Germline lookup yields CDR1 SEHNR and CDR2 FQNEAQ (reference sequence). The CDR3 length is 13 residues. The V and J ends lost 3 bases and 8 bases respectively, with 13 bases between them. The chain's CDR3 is CASSFTASEGYTF. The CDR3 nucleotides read TGTGCCAGCAGCTTCACAGCCTCTGAGGGCTACACCTTC.

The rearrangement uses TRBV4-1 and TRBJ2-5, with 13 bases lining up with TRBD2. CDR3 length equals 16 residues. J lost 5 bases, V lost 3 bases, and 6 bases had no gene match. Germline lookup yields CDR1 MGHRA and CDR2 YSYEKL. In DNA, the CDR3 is TGCGCCAGCAGCCAGGGACTAGCGGGAATCAGGGAGACCCAGTACTTC. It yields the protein CASSQGLAGIRETQYF.

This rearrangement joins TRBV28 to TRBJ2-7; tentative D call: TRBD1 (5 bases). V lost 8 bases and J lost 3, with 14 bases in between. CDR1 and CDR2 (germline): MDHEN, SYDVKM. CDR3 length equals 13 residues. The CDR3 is CASVNDRSYEQYF. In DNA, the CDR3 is TGTGCCAGCGTCAATGACAGAAGCTACGAGCAGTACTTC. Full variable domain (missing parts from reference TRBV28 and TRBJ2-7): DVKVTQSSRYLVKRTGEKVFLECVQDMDHENMFWYRQDPGLGLRLIYFSYDVKMKEKGDIPEGYSVSREKKERFSLILESASTNQTSMYLCASVNDRSYEQYFGPGTRLTVT.

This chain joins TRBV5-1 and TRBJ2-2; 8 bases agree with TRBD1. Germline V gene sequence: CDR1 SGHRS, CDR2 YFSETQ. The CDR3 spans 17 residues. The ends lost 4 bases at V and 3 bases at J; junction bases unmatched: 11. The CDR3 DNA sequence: TGCGCCAGCAGCGGAACAGGGGGATCTTCGGACACCGGGGAGCTGTTTTTT. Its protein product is CASSGTGGSSDTGELFF.

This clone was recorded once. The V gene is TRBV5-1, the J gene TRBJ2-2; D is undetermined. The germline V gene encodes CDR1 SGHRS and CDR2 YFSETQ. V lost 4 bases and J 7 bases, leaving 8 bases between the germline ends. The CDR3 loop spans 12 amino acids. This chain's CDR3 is CASSVANGELFF. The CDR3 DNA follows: TGCGCCAGCAGCGTGGCTAACGGGGAGCTGTTTTTT. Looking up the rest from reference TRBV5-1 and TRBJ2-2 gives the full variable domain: KAGVTQTPRYLIKTRGQQVTLSCSPISGHRSVSWYQQTPGQGLQFLFEYFSETQRNKGNFPGRFSGRQFSNSRSEMNVSTLELGDSALYLCASSVANGELFFGEGSRLTVL.

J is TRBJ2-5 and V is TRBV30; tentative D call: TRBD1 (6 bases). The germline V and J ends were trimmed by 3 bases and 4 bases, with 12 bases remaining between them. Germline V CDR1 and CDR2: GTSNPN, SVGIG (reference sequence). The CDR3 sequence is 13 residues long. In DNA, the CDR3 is TGTGCCTGGAGGAGACAGGTCCGAGAGACCCAGTACTTC. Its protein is CAWRRQVRETQYF.